The source of this TCR beta chain is a study of control samples from healthy donors and cancer patients. The germline gives CDR1 SEHNR, CDR2 FQNEAQ (reference sequence). The length of the CDR3 is 12 residues. V gave up 5 bases and J gave up 4 bases, with 8 bases separating them. The method was immunoSEQ multiplex PCR; TCRdb's version includes in-frame clones alone and lacks a portion of them. This table has 150,000 or so clones, over 85% appearing once. V is TRBV7-9 and J is TRBJ1-1; D is undetermined. What was sequenced was blood. The source is a man in his forties or fifties in good health. As DNA, the CDR3 is TGTGCCAGCAGCCCCCGGGGCACTGAAGCTTTCTTT. Encoded protein: CASSPRGTEAFF. Complete variable domain (other parts from reference TRBV7-9 and TRBJ1-1): DTGVSQNPRHKITKRGQNVTFRCDPISEHNRLYWYRQTLGQGPEFLTYFQNEAQLEKSRLLSDRFSAERPKGSFSTLEIQRTEQGDSAMYLCASSPRGTEAFFGQGTRLTVV.